The rows below give T cell receptor beta chains drawn from one sample of a study of T cell repertoires in cytomegalovirus infection. One entry per CDR3 protein, called by TCRdb with MiXCR from the reads. Here the sample spans about 310,000 distinct CDR3 sequences, around 25% being singletons. Antigens of these TCRs are unknown. The input for sequencing was cultured PBMCs, taken from culture after CMV antigen stimulation. Source of these receptors: a human donor in good health (CMV status not recorded). Some clones in this sample may be carry-over from other donors' samples. CDR3s include the opening cysteine and the closing phenylalanine or tryptophan.

v_call | cdr3_aa
TRBV12-3/TRBV12-4 | CASSPGQGAAGELFF
TRBV15 | CATSRDWLGSSYNSPLHF
TRBV5-4 | CASQGQGTDTQYF
TRBV2 | CASSSAGGTGDGYTF
TRBV14 | CASSQTRLAGVGEQFF
TRBV12-3/TRBV12-4 | CASSSGSTYEQYF
TRBV5-1 | CASSLALRGTGELFF
TRBV7-9 | CASSENPSTGELFF
TRBV12-3/TRBV12-4 | CASSLGDHSGRNYGYTF
TRBV6-5 | CASSYPLAGVGSEQFF